These T cell receptor beta chains were read from a single sample in a study of lymphopenia after photon versus proton radiotherapy. The assay was immunoSEQ multiplex PCR, and TCRdb's table has in-frame clones only and misses some. The sample comprises 150,000 to 200,000 clones, about nine tenths of which are singletons, and approximately 4.8% rests with the top ten. The sequencing used peripheral blood, collected from a patient treated with photon-based radiotherapy. The receptor source for this set is a man in his fifties with gastric cancer. Each CDR3 is given without its conserved first and last residue.

CDR3 length	V gene	J gene	CDR3 protein
14	TRBV9	TRBJ2-1	ASSGPGTSGRVEQF
13	TRBV6-1	TRBJ2-7	ASSDGRAGAPWGY
13	TRBV5-4	TRBJ2-3	ASSLSGRRTDTQY
12	TRBV27	TRBJ1-5	ASSGPTGREPQH
12	TRBV5-1	TRBJ2-1	ASSLDTSFNEQF
11	TRBV7-2	TRBJ1-2	ASSQVPSGSYT
13	TRBV2	TRBJ2-2	ASSAGTANTGELF
15	TRBV4-2	TRBJ1-4	ASSRQMSGMANEKLF
9	TRBV6-1	TRBJ1-1	ASEGGAEAF
13	TRBV28	TRBJ2-4	ASTDRGTAKNIQY
13	TRBV7-6	TRBJ2-7	ASSPRQGERYEQY
13	TRBV28	TRBJ1-4	ASGSGFGTNEKLF
15	TRBV7-2	TRBJ2-4	ASSLEGLLAPRNIQY
11	TRBV19	TRBJ2-5	ASSRGAGETQY
12	TRBV2	TRBJ2-5	ASNKQGGDGTQY
13	TRBV6-5	TRBJ1-2	ASSYTGGAGYGYT
9	TRBV7-2	TRBJ2-1	ASSFGNEQF
11	TRBV10-3	TRBJ2-7	AISEAQGYEQY
14	TRBV10-1	TRBJ2-2	ASSESRGSLTGELF
13	TRBV6-1	TRBJ1-2	ASSGAGSANYGYT
13	TRBV5-1	TRBJ2-7	ASSLAGQGSYEQY
14	TRBV4-1	TRBJ2-7	ASSQGGVGVSYEQY
10	TRBV27	TRBJ1-2	ATRTPNYGYT
12	TRBV28	TRBJ2-2	PPMEKRCGEELF
15	TRBV19	TRBJ2-3	ATPRMGGTWGTDTQY
15	TRBV5-4	TRBJ2-5	ASTRGGRTAGQETQY
11	TRBV28	TRBJ1-2	ASSLYRGNGYT
16	TRBV28	TRBJ2-1	ASSLSIGLAGPYNEQF
12	TRBV11-2	TRBJ2-5	ASSAQGAQETQY
13	TRBV6-6	TRBJ2-2	ASSYGLAVSGELF
14	TRBV5-1	TRBJ2-7	ASSLVGGRETYEQY
14	TRBV7-9	TRBJ2-7	ASSLLVPDGRYEQY
13	TRBV7-9	TRBJ1-2	ASSFPGSSNYGYT
14	TRBV5-1	TRBJ2-3	ASSLVGQGQTDTQY
11	TRBV2	TRBJ2-7	ASSGGTGYEQY
12	TRBV19	TRBJ1-5	ASSIEQRNQPQH
11	TRBV7-2	TRBJ1-2	ASSFGANYGYT
13	TRBV9	TRBJ2-2	ASSALAGVTGELF
11	TRBV11-2	TRBJ2-7	ASSSQGSYEQY
14	TRBV2	TRBJ2-2	ASSELGRMNTGELF
13	TRBV5-1	TRBJ2-3	ASSLDPGTADTQY
10	TRBV2	TRBJ1-1	ASSVGNTEAF